What follows are 5 T cell receptor beta chains derived from one specimen sequenced in a study of shared clonotypes between healthy human individuals. Data came from immunoSEQ multiplex PCR; TCRdb stores just in-frame clones and leaves some out. Of 2 million or so clones listed, 95% are singletons. Sequenced: naive CD4+ T cells sorted from blood. As for subset: CD45RA+ positively selected. Source of these receptors: a man younger than 35 in good health.

The chain joins TRBV19 to TRBJ2-3; D may be TRBD2 (6 bases). V dropped 5 bases and J dropped 0 bases, with 15 bases sitting between them. The CDR3 totals 16 residues. The germline gives CDR1 LNHDA, CDR2 SQIVND (reference sequence). CDR3 sequence reads: CASSPTAGSSTDTQYF. CDR3 coding DNA: TGTGCCAGTAGTCCGACGGCGGGATCTAGCACAGATACGCAGTATTTT.

The rearrangement links TRBV2 to TRBJ2-7, with D tentatively TRBD2 (5 bases). V lost 6 bases and J 2 bases, leaving 8 bases between the germline ends. The CDR3 is 12 residues long. Germline V gene sequence: CDR1 SNHLY, CDR2 FYNNEI. CDR3 coding DNA: TGTGCCAGCAGGGCGGAGGCCTACGAGCAGTACTTC. Translation: CASRAEAYEQYF.

This chain connects TRBV23-1 to TRBJ1-1; D is perhaps TRBD1 (5 bases). Being an ORF, TRBV23-1 has a function that is uncertain. Deletions cut 4 bases from V and 11 bases from J, with 17 bases between. CDR3 length: 13 amino acids. This CDR3 reads CASSPPGGTEAFF. CDR3 in DNA: TGCGCCAGCAGTCCCCCGGGAGGGACGGAGGCTTTCTTT.

The V and J genes are TRBV10-3 and TRBJ2-5, with 9 bases that match TRBD1. V was clipped by 10 bases and J by 7 bases; unmatched bases: 13. Germline CDR1 and CDR2: ENHRY and SYGVKD. The CDR3 consists of 14 residues. The chain's CDR3 is CATTSGTGSGTQYF. The CDR3 bases are TGTGCCACCACGTCCGGGACAGGGAGTGGGACCCAGTACTTC.

The rearrangement links TRBV4-1 to TRBJ1-1; possible D gene TRBD1, 6 bases. The CDR3 extends over 13 amino acids. Germline V gene sequence: CDR1 MGHRA, CDR2 YSYEKL. The ends were cut back, 4 bases at V and 5 bases at J, with 11 bases in the middle. CDR3 sequence reads: CASSPQGGTEAFF. DNA of the CDR3: TGCGCCAGCAGCCCACAGGGAGGGACTGAAGCTTTCTTT.